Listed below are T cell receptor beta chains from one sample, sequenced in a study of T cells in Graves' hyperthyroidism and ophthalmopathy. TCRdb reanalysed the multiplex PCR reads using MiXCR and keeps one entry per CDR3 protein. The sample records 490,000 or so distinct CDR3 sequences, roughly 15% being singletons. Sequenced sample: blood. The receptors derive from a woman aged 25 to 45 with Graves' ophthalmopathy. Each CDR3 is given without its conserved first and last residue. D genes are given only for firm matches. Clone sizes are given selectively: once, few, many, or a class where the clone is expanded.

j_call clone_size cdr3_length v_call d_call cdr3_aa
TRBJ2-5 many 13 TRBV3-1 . ASSQDHLSPETQY
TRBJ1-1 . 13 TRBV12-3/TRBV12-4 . ASSLVRQLNTEAF
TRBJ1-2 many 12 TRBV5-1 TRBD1 ASSPDRVKNGYT
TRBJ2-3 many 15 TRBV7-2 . ASSLGWGRGLTDTQY
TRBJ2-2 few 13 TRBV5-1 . ASSFGLPSPGELF
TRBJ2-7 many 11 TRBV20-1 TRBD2 SAGTTNTYEQY
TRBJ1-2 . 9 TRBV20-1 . SAIRNYGYT
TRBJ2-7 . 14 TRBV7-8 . ASDGGRWGASYEQY
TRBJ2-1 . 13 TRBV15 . ATSRDRRPYNEQF
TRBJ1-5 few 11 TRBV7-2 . ASSLEGVKPQH
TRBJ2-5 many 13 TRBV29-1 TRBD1 SVDRGTGEFGTQY
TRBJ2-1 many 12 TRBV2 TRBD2 ASHSTSSSNEQF
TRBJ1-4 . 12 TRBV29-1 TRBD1 SVGRDRGDEKLF
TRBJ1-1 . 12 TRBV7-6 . ASSLGAGVTEAF
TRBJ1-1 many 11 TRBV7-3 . ASSTGGHTEAF
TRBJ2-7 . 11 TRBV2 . ASTGNSPYEQY
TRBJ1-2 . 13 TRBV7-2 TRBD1 ASSSSPDRVDGYT
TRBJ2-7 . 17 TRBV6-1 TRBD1 ASSEGQGWGTRHVYEQY
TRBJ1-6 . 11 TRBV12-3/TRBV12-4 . ATAGQTDSPLH
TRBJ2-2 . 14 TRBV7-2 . ASSFYGRSNTGELF
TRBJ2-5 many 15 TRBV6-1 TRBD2 ASNTGTSELYGETQY
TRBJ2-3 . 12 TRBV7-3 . ASSLGLTPDTQY
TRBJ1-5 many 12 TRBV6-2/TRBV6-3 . ASSYTDSNQPQH
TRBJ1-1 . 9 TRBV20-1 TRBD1 SADRETEAF
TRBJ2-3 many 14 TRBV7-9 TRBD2 ASSLVGGRFTDTQY
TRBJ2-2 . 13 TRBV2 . ASSEGAGNTGELF
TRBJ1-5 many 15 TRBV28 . ASSSRSGLGSNQPQH
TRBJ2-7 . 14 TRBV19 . ASSPLLGETFREQY
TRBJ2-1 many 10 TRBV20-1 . SARRKYNEQF
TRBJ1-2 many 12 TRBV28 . ASSLWQTNYGYT
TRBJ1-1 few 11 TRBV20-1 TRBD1 SARTGGVTEAF
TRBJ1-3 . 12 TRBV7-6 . ASSARTVQDTIY
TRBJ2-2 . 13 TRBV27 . ASSLLSSPSGELF
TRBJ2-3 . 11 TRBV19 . ASSPPKADTQY
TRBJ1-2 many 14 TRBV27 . ASSRTSFLPNYGYT
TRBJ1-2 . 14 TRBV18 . ASSPPRTPDGGGYT
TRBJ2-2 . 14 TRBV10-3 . AISDGFKGGTGELF
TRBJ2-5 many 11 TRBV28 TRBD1 ASRGTGRETQY
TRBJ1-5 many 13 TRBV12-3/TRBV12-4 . ASSSTVRGNQPQH
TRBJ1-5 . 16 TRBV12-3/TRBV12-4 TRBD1 ASRHRDRGLGGNQPQH
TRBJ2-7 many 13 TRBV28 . ASSPGTPLSYEQY
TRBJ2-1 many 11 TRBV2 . ASSERMGGEQF
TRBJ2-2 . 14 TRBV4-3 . ASSQEGSQITGELF
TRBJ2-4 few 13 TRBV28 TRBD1 ASSESPGQENVQY
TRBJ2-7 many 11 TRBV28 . ASSFGRPYEQY
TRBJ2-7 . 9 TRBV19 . ASSGIYEQY
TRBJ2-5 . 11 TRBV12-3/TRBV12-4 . ASSYQSQETQY
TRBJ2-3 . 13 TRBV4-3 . ASSPIPNSADTQY
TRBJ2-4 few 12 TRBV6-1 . ASSHPNAKNIQY
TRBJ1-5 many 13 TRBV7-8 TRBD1 ASGLGTGMRQPQH
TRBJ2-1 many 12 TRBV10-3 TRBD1 AISGWTGPNEQF
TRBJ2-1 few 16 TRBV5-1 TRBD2 ASSLPSGRPSSYNEQF
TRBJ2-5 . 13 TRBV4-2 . ASSQDPGSGETQY